Each of the 14 T cell receptor beta chains below was sequenced from the same sample in a study of cytomegalovirus exposure and HLA in healthy donors. PCR used 60 Vbeta primers and 13 Jbeta primers. Measured with immunoSEQ multiplex PCR; TCRdb has only the in-frame clones, and not every one. The sample has approximately 200,000 clones, roughly 74% seen once. Sequences were obtained from PBMCs. Receptors originate from a woman in her 30s in good health and CMV-seropositive.

J is TRBJ2-3 and V is TRBV27; D is ambiguous. CDR1 is MNHEY and CDR2 is SMNVEV in the germline V gene (reference sequence). Trimming took off 4 bases at V and 4 bases at J, with 9 bases between the two ends. The length of the CDR3 is 13 residues. In DNA form, the CDR3 reads TGTGCCAGCAGTTCAAGGCGGTCAGATACGCAGTATTTT. As protein: CASSSRRSDTQYF.

The gene calls are TRBV4-2 and TRBJ2-3, with 9 bases lining up with TRBD2. The CDR3 is 17 residues long. The V and J ends lost 0 bases and 2 bases, in that order; junction bases with no gene match: 6. Germline CDR1 LGHNA, CDR2 YNFKEQ. The CDR3 sequence is CASSQEGGLAATDTQYF. As DNA, the CDR3 is TGTGCCAGCAGCCAAGAAGGGGGACTAGCCGCCACAGATACGCAGTATTTT.

This clone was picked up many times. The chain couples TRBV19 to TRBJ1-1; a possible D gene is TRBD1 (5 bases). V lost 8 bases to trimming and J lost 1 base, with 14 bases between them. Looked up from germline, CDR1 is LNHDA and CDR2 is SQIVND (reference sequence). This CDR3 has 14 amino acids. Here the CDR3 reads CASLWGESNTEAFF. The DNA for the CDR3 is TGTGCCAGTTTGTGGGGGGAGTCGAACACTGAAGCTTTCTTT.

This chain connects TRBV28 to TRBJ2-1; TRBD2 agrees at 7 bases. J gave up 2 bases and V 5 bases, and 3 bases lay outside the gene matches. CDR3 length: 14 residues. Germline V CDR1 and CDR2: MDHEN, SYDVKM. DNA of the CDR3: TGTGCCAGCAGTCGCGGGGGTACCTACAATGAGCAGTTCTTC. Translated: CASSRGGTYNEQFF.

This rearrangement joins TRBV19 to TRBJ2-7, with TRBD2 matching 8 bases. This CDR3 is 15 amino acids long. The V segment lost 2 bases and the J segment 0 bases; nucleotides outside the gene matches: 3. Germline assignment: CDR1 LNHDA and CDR2 SQIVND (reference sequence). Here the CDR3 reads CASSITAGDSYEQYF. The CDR3 coding sequence is TGTGCCAGTAGTATAACAGCGGGGGACTCCTACGAGCAGTACTTC.

The count of this clone is one. The chain uses TRBV2 and TRBJ1-4, with unresolved D. This CDR3 has 14 residues. The V end lost 6 bases, the J end lost 8 bases, and 16 bases lay between the germline ends. CDR1 and CDR2 from the germline V gene are SNHLY and FYNNEI. The CDR3 region has the DNA TGTGCCAGCAGCCCCGACTGGGAGAAAGAAAAACTGTTTTTT. As protein: CASSPDWEKEKLFF.

V is TRBV19 and J is TRBJ1-1, with D perhaps TRBD1 (5 bases). V was clipped by 8 bases and J by 5 bases, with 15 bases between them. Per germline, CDR1 LNHDA and CDR2 SQIVND (reference sequence). This CDR3 comprises 13 residues. The CDR3 bases are TGTGCCAGTGCCACAGTACGGGGGACTGAAGCTTTCTTT. Protein product: CASATVRGTEAFF.

The chain combines TRBV28 with TRBJ2-3; D unclear. Trimming stripped 6 bases from V and 2 bases from J, with 3 bases between. CDR1 MDHEN and CDR2 SYDVKM come from the germline V gene. CDR3 length: 11 residues. The DNA of the CDR3 is TGTGCCAGCAGACACACAGATACGCAGTATTTT. This encodes CASRHTDTQYF.

This chain uses TRBV28 with TRBJ2-1; 7 positions agree with TRBD2. The germline CDR1 and CDR2 sequences are MDHEN and SYDVKM. After removal of 4 bases from V and 9 bases from J, the junction contained 15 bases not matched to a gene. The CDR3 runs 16 residues. This CDR3 is CASSSPQGGPLAEQFF. CDR3 bases: TGTGCCAGCAGTTCCCCCCAGGGAGGGCCGCTAGCTGAGCAGTTCTTC.

The J gene is TRBJ1-2, the V gene TRBV27; weak D call: TRBD1 (6 bases). This CDR3 contains 14 residues. The germline gives CDR1 MNHEY, CDR2 SMNVEV (reference sequence). The germline V and J ends were trimmed by 2 bases and 4 bases, with 11 bases remaining between them. The CDR3: CASSLAGQLYGYTF. In nucleotides, the CDR3 is TGTGCCAGCAGTTTAGCCGGACAGCTCTATGGCTACACCTTC.

The rearrangement joins TRBV27 to TRBJ2-5; 11 bases fit TRBD1. After removal of 3 bases from V and 4 bases from J, the junction contained 4 bases not matched to a gene. The germline gives CDR1 MNHEY, CDR2 SMNVEV (reference sequence). The CDR3 spans 15 residues. The CDR3 region is CASSLGQGGGETQYF. The CDR3 bases are TGTGCCAGCAGTTTGGGACAGGGGGGAGGAGAGACCCAGTACTTC.

The CDR3 reads CASFLLAGEGEQYF. The CDR3 nucleotides read TGTGCCAGCTTCCTACTAGCGGGAGAGGGGGAGCAGTACTTC. The chain carries TRBV6-1 and TRBJ2-7, with 11 bases fitting TRBD2. CDR1 and CDR2 (germline): MNHNS, SASEGT. V lost 8 bases and J lost 7; bases outside the gene matches: 10. The CDR3 consists of 14 residues.

The rearrangement joins TRBV7-2 to TRBJ2-5; possibly TRBD2 for D (6 bases). V was trimmed by 3 bases and J by 7 bases, leaving 12 bases between them. This CDR3 has 13 amino acids. Per the germline V gene, CDR1 is SGHTA and CDR2 is FQGNSA. Written as DNA, the CDR3 is TGTGCCAGCAGCTTGGGGGGAGAGGGGACCCAGTACTTC. This translates into CASSLGGEGTQYF.

The rearrangement links TRBV28 to TRBJ1-2; 8 positions agree with TRBD1. Germline assignment: CDR1 MDHEN and CDR2 SYDVKM. V gave up 6 bases and J gave up 8 bases; unmatched junction bases: 14. This CDR3 comprises 15 residues. The DNA of the CDR3 is TGTGCCAGCAGCCCCCAGTGGGGCAGGGGGCCCGGCTACACCTTC. Amino acid sequence: CASSPQWGRGPGYTF.